The 14 T cell receptor beta chains below come from one sample, sequenced in a study of cytomegalovirus exposure and HLA in healthy donors. This PCR relied on a set of 60 Vbeta primers and 13 Jbeta primers. Sequenced by immunoSEQ multiplex PCR; TCRdb stores in-frame clones only, minus some. The sample contains about 160,000 clones, more than 65% of which appear only once. Sample: PBMCs. The receptors here all came from a middle-aged woman in good health and CMV-seropositive.

The V and J genes are TRBV6-5 and TRBJ2-7, with 7 bases matching TRBD1. V was pared by 6 bases and J by 6 bases, with 14 bases of the junction left unmatched. Germline CDR1 is MNHEY and CDR2 is SVGAGI. This CDR3 has 15 residues. As DNA, the CDR3 is TGTGCCAGCAGGCGACTATCGACAGGGAGCGGCGAGCAGTACTTC. Residues: CASRRLSTGSGEQYF.

This clone was counted a few times. The chain carries TRBV2 and TRBJ2-1; 9 positions match TRBD2. J gave up 11 bases and V 4 bases, and 12 bases lay outside the gene matches. The CDR3 spans 15 residues. Germline assignment: CDR1 SNHLY and CDR2 FYNNEI. The CDR3 spells CASSGSVAGVQKQFF. The CDR3 DNA is TGTGCCAGCAGTGGGTCGGTAGCGGGAGTACAGAAGCAGTTCTTC.

The chain combines TRBV9 with TRBJ2-1, with TRBD2 matching over 15 bases. This CDR3 is built from 19 residues. Losses at the gene ends were 4 bases for V and 0 bases for J; bases not matched to a gene: 8. CDR1 is SGDLS and CDR2 is YYNGEE in the germline V gene. The CDR3 DNA follows: TGTGCCAGCAGCCCCCGGACTAGCGGGGGGGGGAGCTCCTACAATGAGCAGTTCTTC. Its protein is CASSPRTSGGGSSYNEQFF.

This clone was detected a few times. The chain has TRBV29-1 and TRBJ2-2; TRBD2 aligns across 9 bases. The CDR3 is 15 amino acids. CDR1 is SQVTM, CDR2 ANQGSEA, per germline. V shed 2 bases and J 8 bases; nucleotides not matched to a gene: 9. CDR3 bases: TGCAGCGTTGAACTGGCTAGCGGGAATTTAGGGGAGCTGTTTTTT. Translated, it gives CSVELASGNLGELFF.

This rearrangement joins TRBV18 to TRBJ1-1; 7 nucleotides line up with TRBD1. V gave up 6 bases and J gave up 2 bases; unmatched junction bases: 6. Germline V gene sequence: CDR1 KGHSH, CDR2 LQKENI. The CDR3 length is 14 residues. CDR3 protein: CASSLGTENTEAFF. As DNA, the CDR3 is TGTGCCAGCTCCCTCGGGACAGAAAACACTGAAGCTTTCTTT.

The chain combines TRBV28 with TRBJ2-3; 10 bases are a match to TRBD1. V was pared by 7 bases and J by 2 bases, with 6 bases of the junction left unmatched. The CDR3 sequence is 15 residues long. CDR1 is MDHEN, CDR2 SYDVKM, per germline. The CDR3 region is CASMQDRGSTDTQYF. The CDR3 DNA is TGTGCCAGCATGCAGGACAGGGGGTCCACAGATACGCAGTATTTT.

This clone was counted between two and nine times. This chain uses TRBV9 with TRBJ2-5; no firm D call. V was shortened by 0 bases and J by 7 bases, with 13 bases between the two germline ends. This CDR3 is built from 14 residues. Germline V CDR1 and CDR2: SGDLS, YYNGEE. For the CDR3, the DNA is TGTGCCAGCAGCGTAGATGTGGCCTCGGGGACCCAGTACTTC. Translated: CASSVDVASGTQYF.

This clone was seen more than once but under ten times. One end of the junction is discordant with germline, which a read error may explain. This chain links TRBV6-5 with TRBJ1-5, with D possibly being TRBD1 (6 bases). The CDR3 has 13 residues. CDR1 and CDR2 from the germline V gene are MNHEY and SVGAGI. In nucleotides, the CDR3 is TGTGCCAGCGGGTGGGACACCAATCAGCCCCAGAATTTT. It is translated as CASGWDTNQPQNF.

The rearrangement links TRBV5-1 to TRBJ2-7, with unresolved D. The CDR3 contains 13 residues. Germline assignment: CDR1 SGHRS and CDR2 YFSETQ. The germline V and J ends were trimmed by 4 bases and 6 bases, with 14 bases remaining between them. Here the CDR3 DNA reads TGCGCCAGCAGCGAAGGCCTCGGGTCCGAGCAGTACTTC. Translation gives CASSEGLGSEQYF.

This clone has more than one count but fewer than ten. The V and J genes are TRBV27 and TRBJ2-7; 10 bases align to TRBD1. Trimming removed 0 bases from V and 2 bases from J; junction bases left unmatched: 4. CDR3 length: 16 residues. From germline, CDR1 is MNHEY and CDR2 SMNVEV (reference sequence). CDR3 protein: CASSLSTGQGTYEQYF. CDR3 coding DNA: TGTGCCAGCAGTTTATCAACGGGACAGGGGACCTACGAGCAGTACTTC.

CDR3 sequence reads: CASSYLGRGEQYF. The DNA of the CDR3 is TGTGCCAGCAGTTACCTGGGAAGGGGCGAGCAGTACTTC. This chain connects TRBV6-5 to TRBJ2-7, with D possibly matching TRBD1 (5 bases). The V and J ends lost 2 bases and 6 bases respectively, with 11 bases between them. The CDR3 extends over 13 amino acids. Germline V lookup: CDR1 MNHEY, CDR2 SVGAGI.

The chain couples TRBV13 to TRBJ2-1; 9 bases match TRBD1. V was pared by 6 bases and J by 4 bases, with 4 bases of the junction left unmatched. CDR3 size: 14 residues. Per germline, CDR1 PRHDT and CDR2 FYEKMQ (reference sequence). The CDR3 DNA is TGTGCCAGCAGGGTACAGGGGGCGTACAATGAGCAGTTCTTC. Residues: CASRVQGAYNEQFF.

The chain links TRBV7-8 to TRBJ1-2; D is perhaps TRBD1 (5 bases). CDR1 and CDR2 (germline): SGHVS, FQNEAQ. The ends were cut back, 1 base at V and 5 bases at J, with 11 bases in the middle. This CDR3 contains 14 residues. CDR3 residues: CASSLGQSKYGYTF. The CDR3 bases are TGTGCCAGCAGCTTAGGACAGTCGAAATATGGCTACACCTTC. The full variable domain, with the rest looked up from reference TRBV7-8 and TRBJ1-2, is GAGVSQSPRYKVAKRGQDVALRCDPISGHVSLFWYQQALGQGPEFLTYFQNEAQLDKSGLPSDRFFAERPEGSVSTLKIQRTQQEDSAVYLCASSLGQSKYGYTFGSGTRLTVV.

This clone appeared once. The chain combines TRBV4-2 with TRBJ2-5; TRBD2 agrees at 8 bases. Germline V lookup: CDR1 LGHNA, CDR2 YNFKEQ. The CDR3 totals 17 residues. V lost 0 bases and J lost 3; bases outside the gene matches: 9. CDR3 in amino acids: CASSQDWSGGREETQYF. The CDR3 DNA sequence: TGTGCCAGCAGCCAAGATTGGAGCGGGGGCCGTGAAGAGACCCAGTACTTC.